A selection of T cell receptor beta chains follows, all from one sample in a study of shared clonotypes between healthy human individuals. Sequencing used immunoSEQ multiplex PCR; TCRdb keeps in-frame clones, though not all of them. The sample has about 1.9 million clones, roughly 95% seen once. Sequenced sample: naive CD8+ T cells from PBMCs. The receptor set was obtained from a man aged 18 to 29 in good health. Some clones in this sample may be carry-over from other donors' samples. Both conserved end residues are part of each CDR3. The D gene is left open where the match is weak. Only some rows state a clone size, as once, few, many or a class for expanded clones.

>-|-|TRBV28|TRBJ2-7
TGTGCCAGCAGTTTTCGGGGCTCCTACGAGCAGTACTTC
CASSFRGSYEQYF
>-|-|TRBV28|TRBJ1-1
TGTGCCAGCCGCGGGCAGACGATAACGAACACTGAAGCTTTCTTT
CASRGQTITNTEAFF
>-|-|TRBV19|TRBJ2-1
TGTGCCAGTAGCGAGAGCTCCTACAATGAGCAGTTCTTC
CASSESSYNEQFF
>-|-|TRBV28|TRBJ2-3
TGTGCCAGCAGTTTGCTTGGAGGGGCTAGCACAGATACGCAGTATTTT
CASSLLGGASTDTQYF
>-|-|TRBV28|TRBJ2-1
TGTGCCAGCAGTTTATCGGCCTACTACAATGAGCAGTTCTTC
CASSLSAYYNEQFF
>TRBD1|-|TRBV9|TRBJ2-7
TGTGCCAGCAGCGCACAACCTGACAGGGGGTCAGGTTACGAGCAGTACTTC
CASSAQPDRGSGYEQYF
>-|-|TRBV11-2|TRBJ1-1
TGTGCCAGCAGCTGGTTCTCAGGGGTGAACACTGAAGCTTTCTTT
CASSWFSGVNTEAFF
>-|-|TRBV27|TRBJ2-7
TGTGCCAGCAGTTTACCCCGATCTTCCTACGAGCAGTACTTC
CASSLPRSSYEQYF
>-|-|TRBV2|TRBJ2-5
TGTGCCAGCACCCCCGGGGCTCCGCTCTCGGTCGTGCAGACCCAGTACTTC
CASTPGAPLSVVQTQYF
>TRBD2|-|TRBV7-9|TRBJ2-2
TGTGCCAGCCCTTTAGCGGGACTTAACACCGGGGAGCTGTTTTTT
CASPLAGLNTGELFF
>TRBD2|once|TRBV7-2|TRBJ2-1
TGTGCCAGCAGCCGGAGGCTAGCGGCAGCCTACAATGAGCAGTTCTTC
CASSRRLAAAYNEQFF
>TRBD2|-|TRBV7-2|TRBJ2-7
TGTGCCAGCAGCTTACTAGCGGGAGGACCCCCCACGAGAGAGCAGTACTTC
CASSLLAGGPPTREQYF
>-|-|TRBV9|TRBJ1-1
TGTGCCAGCAGCGTAGTGGGACACCCCACTGAAGCTTTCTTT
CASSVVGHPTEAFF
>TRBD2|-|TRBV7-6|TRBJ2-1
TGTGCCAGCAGCCGTCGACTAGCGGAAAACAATGAGCAGTTCTTC
CASSRRLAENNEQFF
>TRBD2|-|TRBV28|TRBJ2-7
TGTGCCAGCAGTTGGCTAGCGGGAGCGCGGGAGCAGTACTTC
CASSWLAGAREQYF
>-|once|TRBV30|TRBJ2-7
TGTGCCTGGTTTTCAGGGGACGAGCAGTACTTC
CAWFSGDEQYF
>TRBD1|-|TRBV4-3|TRBJ2-7
TGCGCCAGCAGCCAAGGCTTCCGGACAGGGGTCCATGGGTTGCTCTACGAGCAGTACTTC
CASSQGFRTGVHGLLYEQYF
>-|-|TRBV5-1|TRBJ2-7
TGCGCCAGCAGCTTGGGGGGAACGGGGATCGACGAGCAGTACTTC
CASSLGGTGIDEQYF
>-|-|TRBV6-5|TRBJ2-3
TGTGCCAGCAGTTTCGGGAGTAGTCCCACAGATACGCAGTATTTT
CASSFGSSPTDTQYF
>-|-|TRBV5-1|TRBJ2-7
TGCGCCAGCAGCTACACCTCGGGCGAGCAGTACTTC
CASSYTSGEQYF
>TRBD1|few|TRBV19|TRBJ1-5
TGTGCCAGTAGTGAAATCCGCACTACAGGGGCCCAGCCCCAGCATTTT
CASSEIRTTGAQPQHF
>TRBD2|-|TRBV7-6|TRBJ2-7
TGTGCCAGCAGCTTAGTAGCGGGAGGCGACGAGCAGTACTTC
CASSLVAGGDEQYF
>TRBD1|-|TRBV29-1|TRBJ2-2
TGCAGCGTTCTTCAGGGGGCCGGGGAGCTGTTTTTT
CSVLQGAGELFF
>-|-|TRBV7-2|TRBJ2-1
TGTGCCAGCAGCTTAGCCCGGCAGGGGTCCTACAATGAGCAGTTCTTC
CASSLARQGSYNEQFF
>-|-|TRBV18|TRBJ2-5
TGTGCCAGCTCACATGACAGGCAAGAGACCCAGTACTTC
CASSHDRQETQYF
>TRBD2|-|TRBV9|TRBJ2-7
TGTGCCAGCAGCGAGACCCAGAGCGGGAGTCGTGGCGAGCAGTACTTC
CASSETQSGSRGEQYF
>TRBD2|-|TRBV6-5|TRBJ2-1
TGTGCCAGCAGTTACTCAAGCGGGAGTGGGAATGAGCAGTTCTTC
CASSYSSGSGNEQFF
>TRBD1|-|TRBV15|TRBJ1-5
TGTGCCACCAGCAGAGACGAAGGGACAGGGTTCAATCAGCCCCAGCATTTT
CATSRDEGTGFNQPQHF
>-|-|TRBV5-1|TRBJ2-7
TGCGCCAGCAGCTTGGTTACAGAAGCCTACGAGCAGTACTTC
CASSLVTEAYEQYF
>-|-|TRBV5-6|TRBJ2-2
TGTGCCAGCAGCTTGGCTCCAGGTTCCGGGGAGCTGTTTTTT
CASSLAPGSGELFF
>-|-|TRBV27|TRBJ1-2
TGTGCCAGCAGTTCACAGTGGGACCCGCCGCACGGCTATGGCTACACCTTC
CASSSQWDPPHGYGYTF
>-|-|TRBV25-1|TRBJ1-2
TGTGCCAGCAGTGAATCCCCCCCCCATTATGGCTACACCTTC
CASSESPPHYGYTF
>-|-|TRBV6-1|TRBJ1-2
TGTGCCAGCAGTGAACGGGGGGCAGGCTATGGCTACACCTTC
CASSERGAGYGYTF
>-|few|TRBV6-5|TRBJ1-5
TGTGCCAGCAGCGATACAGGGTGGAATCAGCCCCAGCATTTT
CASSDTGWNQPQHF
>-|-|TRBV1|TRBJ1-2
TGCACCAGCAGCCTGGCGTCTTGTGGGAGGGAGGATTCTATTTCGGGCTATGGCTACACCTTC
CTSSLASCGREDSISGYGYTF
>TRBD2|-|TRBV9|TRBJ2-5
TGTGCCAGCAGCGTTAGCGGGAGGGCGCCAGAGACCCAGTACTTC
CASSVSGRAPETQYF
>TRBD2|-|TRBV6-1|TRBJ2-7
TGTGCCAGCAGTGGTACTAGCGGGAGTACCTACGAGCAGTACTTC
CASSGTSGSTYEQYF
>-|-|TRBV28|TRBJ1-1
TGTGCCAGCAGTTTAGCCAGGTCTACTGAAGCTTTCTTT
CASSLARSTEAFF
>-|-|TRBV30|TRBJ2-7
TGTGCCTGGAGGCGGGGCTACGAGCAGTACTTC
CAWRRGYEQYF
>-|-|TRBV27|TRBJ2-3
TGTGCCAGCAGACAAAAGCGAGATACGCAGTATTTT
CASRQKRDTQYF